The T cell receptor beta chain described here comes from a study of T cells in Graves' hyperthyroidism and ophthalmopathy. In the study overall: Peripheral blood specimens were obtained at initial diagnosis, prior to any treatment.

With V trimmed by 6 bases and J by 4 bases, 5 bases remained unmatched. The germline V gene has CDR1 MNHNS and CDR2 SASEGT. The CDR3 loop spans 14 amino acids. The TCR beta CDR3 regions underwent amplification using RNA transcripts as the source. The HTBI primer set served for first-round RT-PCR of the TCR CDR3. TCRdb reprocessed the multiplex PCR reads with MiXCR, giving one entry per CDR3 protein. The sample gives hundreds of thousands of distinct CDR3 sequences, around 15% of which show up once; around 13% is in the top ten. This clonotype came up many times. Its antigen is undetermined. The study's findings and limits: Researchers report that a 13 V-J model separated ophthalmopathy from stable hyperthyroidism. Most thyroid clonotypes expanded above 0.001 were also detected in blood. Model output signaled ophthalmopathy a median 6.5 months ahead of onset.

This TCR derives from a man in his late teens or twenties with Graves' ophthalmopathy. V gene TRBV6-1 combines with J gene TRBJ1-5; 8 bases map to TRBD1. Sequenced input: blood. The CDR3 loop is CASSPGGRNQPQHF. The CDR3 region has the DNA TGTGCCAGCAGCCCAGGGGGCAGAAATCAGCCCCAGCATTTT.